These 28 T cell receptor beta chains share one sample of origin, sequenced in a study of technical replicates of blood from a handful of donors. Generated by immunoSEQ multiplex PCR, the TCRdb table keeps only in-frame clones and is missing some. The sample yields tens of thousands of clones, nearly 95% seen once. Sequenced input: PBMCs. Receptors originate from a human donor in good health. Some clones in this sample may be carry-over from other donors' samples.

The J gene is TRBJ2-1, the V gene TRBV30; TRBD2 matches at 10 bases. After removal of 0 bases from V and 8 bases from J, the junction contained 7 bases not matched to a gene. CDR3 size: 15 residues. CDR1 is GTSNPN and CDR2 is SVGIG in the germline V gene (reference sequence). DNA for the CDR3: TGTGCCTGGAGTGTTTCTAGCGGGAGTCGGCATGAGCAGTTCTTC. Translating gives CAWSVSSGSRHEQFF.

The V and J genes are TRBV19 and TRBJ1-2; D remains ambiguous. CDR3 size: 14 residues. The V gene's germline CDR1 is LNHDA and CDR2 SQIVND (reference sequence). Trimming took 5 bases from V and 2 from J, leaving 12 bases between them. DNA of the CDR3: TGTGCCAGTAGTCGCACAACCAACAACTATGGCTACACCTTC. It specifies CASSRTTNNYGYTF.

The J gene is TRBJ1-2, the V gene TRBV7-6; no definite D call. CDR1 and CDR2 from the germline V gene are SGHVS and FNYEAQ. CDR3 length: 13 amino acids. The V end was cut by 5 bases, the J end by 6 bases, with 13 bases between. DNA for the CDR3: TGTGCCAGCAGCGGCCCGGGCGGGAATGGCTACACCTTC. Its protein is CASSGPGGNGYTF.

The chain recombines TRBV5-1 with TRBJ2-1, with 7 bases fitting TRBD1. V gave up 5 bases and J gave up 4 bases; unmatched junction bases: 6. The CDR3 runs 14 residues. Germline V gives CDR1 SGHRS, CDR2 YFSETQ. This CDR3 reads CASSAAGGYNEQFF. DNA for the CDR3: TGCGCCAGCAGTGCTGCAGGGGGTTACAATGAGCAGTTCTTC.

J is TRBJ1-5 and V is TRBV6-5; D not certain. The V end was cut by 6 bases, the J end by 2 bases, with 8 bases between. There are 13 residues in the CDR3. Germline CDR1 MNHEY, CDR2 SVGAGI. In DNA form, the CDR3 reads TGTGCCAGCAGGGTGAGGGGCAATCAGCCCCAGCATTTT. Translation: CASRVRGNQPQHF.

The V gene is TRBV7-2, the J gene TRBJ2-1; possibly TRBD2 for D (7 bases). CDR1 and CDR2 from the germline V gene are SGHTA and FQGNSA. V gave up 5 bases and J gave up 6 bases, with 14 bases separating them. This CDR3 spans 14 amino acids. Here the CDR3 reads CASSLIGGVNEQFF. In DNA form, the CDR3 reads TGTGCCAGCAGCCTTATAGGGGGGGTCAATGAGCAGTTCTTC.

This rearrangement joins TRBV6-5 to TRBJ1-2; D call uncertain. The CDR3 covers 10 residues. Germline values: CDR1 MNHEY, CDR2 SVGAGI. Trimming pared 10 bases from V and 8 bases from J, leaving 11 bases between. The CDR3 loop reads CATLSAGYTF. DNA of the CDR3: TGTGCCACCCTTAGTGCCGGCTACACCTTC.

The gene calls are TRBV29-1 and TRBJ1-6; TRBD1 might be the D (6 bases). The germline gives CDR1 SQVTM, CDR2 ANQGSEA. V dropped 7 bases and J dropped 8 bases, with 21 bases sitting between them. The CDR3 runs to 15 residues. CDR3: CSDKPLQGVHSPLHF. The CDR3 DNA reads TGCAGCGACAAACCTTTACAGGGAGTCCATTCACCCCTCCACTTT.

V usage is TRBV4-3 and J usage is TRBJ2-7; 7 bases map to TRBD2. This CDR3 is built from 19 residues. Trimming at V came to 1 base and at J to 0 bases, leaving 15 bases not matched to a gene. Germline assignment: CDR1 LGHNA and CDR2 YSLEER. CDR3 sequence: CASSQGILWRELPSYEQYF. CDR3 DNA: TGCGCCAGCAGCCAAGGAATCCTCTGGCGGGAGCTTCCCTCCTACGAGCAGTACTTC.

In DNA form, the CDR3 reads TGTGCCAGTAGTACACCGACTAGCGGGAGTTCCTACGAGCAGTACTTC. This sequence encodes CASSTPTSGSSYEQYF. V gene TRBV19 combines with J gene TRBJ2-7, with 12 bases lining up with TRBD2. The V segment lost 4 bases and the J segment 1 base; nucleotides outside the gene matches: 5. Germline V gives CDR1 LNHDA, CDR2 SQIVND (reference sequence). This CDR3 is built from 16 residues.

This chain links TRBV11-3 with TRBJ2-7; 9 positions agree with TRBD2. V gave up 4 bases and J gave up 7 bases; unmatched junction bases: 5. The CDR3 contains 13 residues. Germline V CDR1 and CDR2: SGHNT, YENEEA. CDR3 DNA: TGTGCCAGCAGCTCTTCTAGCGGGGCGGAGCAGTACTTC. It translates to CASSSSSGAEQYF.

The CDR3 reads CASSAEGTGAKNIQYF. The CDR3 region has the DNA TGTGCCAGCAGCGCCGAGGGGACAGGGGCCAAAAACATTCAGTACTTC. This chain uses TRBV7-9 with TRBJ2-4; 9 bases are shared with TRBD1. The germline CDR1 and CDR2 sequences are SEHNR and FQNEAQ (reference sequence). There are 16 residues in the CDR3. The V gene end was trimmed by 5 bases and the J gene end by 1 base; junction bases not matched to a gene: 6.

V gene TRBV7-2 combines with J gene TRBJ1-6, with D hard to call. The CDR3 covers 14 residues. V shed 4 bases and J shed 13 bases, with 17 bases lying between them. The germline V gene has CDR1 SGHTA and CDR2 FQGNSA. Written as DNA, the CDR3 is TGTGCCAGCAGCTCCTCTTCCAGCCGAGCGCCCCTCCACTTT. This encodes CASSSSSSRAPLHF.

The chain combines TRBV7-2 with TRBJ1-1; D is perhaps TRBD1 (6 bases). This CDR3 region has 15 residues. From germline, CDR1 is SGHTA and CDR2 FQGNSA. The V gene lost 3 bases and the J gene lost 6 bases, with 17 bases spanning the gap. The CDR3 coding sequence is TGTGCCAGCAGCTTGAGGGGTCGGGGGGCCTCTGAAGCTTTCTTT. Its protein product is CASSLRGRGASEAFF.

The chain employs TRBV7-6 and TRBJ2-2; 8 bases are a match to TRBD1. Unmatched junction bases numbered 4, after V lost 6 bases and J lost 1 base. CDR3 size: 15 residues. Germline V lookup: CDR1 SGHVS, CDR2 FNYEAQ. The CDR3 nucleotides are TGTGCCAGCAGTCGACAGGGGCAGAACACCGGGGAGCTGTTTTTT. Residues: CASSRQGQNTGELFF.

The chain couples TRBV15 to TRBJ2-5, with 11 bases aligning to TRBD2. The germline gives CDR1 LNHNV, CDR2 YYDKDF (reference sequence). This CDR3 has 15 residues. Trimming cost V 5 bases and J 2 bases; bases outside gene matches: 4. CDR3 in DNA: TGTGCCACCAGCGTTCGGACTAGCGGGCAAGAGACCCAGTACTTC. Amino acid sequence: CATSVRTSGQETQYF.

As concerns this clone: Other nucleotide sequences in the sample specify the same CDR3. This chain joins TRBV4-3 and TRBJ1-2; unclear D gene. The germline gives CDR1 LGHNA, CDR2 YSLEER. The ends were cut back, 0 bases at V and 4 bases at J, with 9 bases in the middle. This CDR3 is built from 14 residues. The CDR3 DNA reads TGCGCCAGCAGCCAAGATCGAGGCAGCTATGGCTACACCTTC. Amino acids: CASSQDRGSYGYTF.

This sequence joins TRBV7-9 and TRBJ1-1; maybe TRBD1 (6 bases). From germline, CDR1 is SEHNR and CDR2 FQNEAQ (reference sequence). V was clipped by 7 bases and J by 2 bases, with 14 bases between them. The CDR3 is 14 residues long. As DNA, the CDR3 is TGTGCCAGCATGAGGGGGTCAGCCAACACTGAAGCTTTCTTT. Translation: CASMRGSANTEAFF.

This clone was counted a few times. This chain links TRBV13 with TRBJ2-7; the D gene is possibly TRBD2 (6 bases). Germline loops: CDR1 PRHDT, CDR2 FYEKMQ (reference sequence). The CDR3 contains 15 residues. V dropped 1 base and J dropped 2 bases, with 12 bases sitting between them. CDR3 loop: CASSLEGGTAYEQYF. CDR3 sequence (DNA): TGTGCCAGCAGCTTAGAGGGCGGGACGGCCTACGAGCAGTACTTC. Filled out from reference TRBV13 and TRBJ2-7, the complete variable domain reads AAGVIQSPRHLIKEKRETATLKCYPIPRHDTVYWYQQGPGQDPQFLISFYEKMQSDKGSIPDRFSAQQFSDYHSELNMSSLELGDSALYFCASSLEGGTAYEQYFGPGTRLTVT.

The V and J genes are TRBV10-2 and TRBJ2-3; a weak D match, TRBD2 (6 bases). The CDR3 contains 14 residues. V dropped 2 bases and J dropped 4 bases, with 10 bases sitting between them. Germline V gives CDR1 WSHSY, CDR2 SAAADI. CDR3 DNA: TGCGCCAGCAGTGAGGCGGGGCTCGCAGATACGCAGTATTTT. It translates to CASSEAGLADTQYF.

This chain uses TRBV28 with TRBJ1-2; tentatively, D is TRBD1 (5 bases). The V and J ends lost 4 bases and 2 bases respectively, with 11 bases between them. The CDR3 spans 14 residues. CDR1 MDHEN and CDR2 SYDVKM come from the germline V gene. In DNA form, the CDR3 reads TGTGCCAGCAGTTCCGGTGGGGCAAACTATGGCTACACCTTC. It encodes CASSSGGANYGYTF.

The CDR3 sequence is CASSSPRTGSYEQYF. The CDR3 region has the DNA TGTGCCAGCAGTTCCCCTAGGACAGGTTCCTACGAGCAGTACTTC. The rearrangement uses TRBV6-6 and TRBJ2-7; 7 bases line up with TRBD1. Per the germline V gene, CDR1 is MNHNY and CDR2 is SVGAGI (reference sequence). CDR3 size: 15 residues. The trim removed 4 bases at V and 1 base at J, leaving 7 bases unmatched.

The gene calls are TRBV6-5 and TRBJ1-2; 9 bases agree with TRBD1. V was clipped by 6 bases and J by 8 bases; unmatched bases: 7. CDR3 length: 13 amino acids. Germline CDR1 MNHEY, CDR2 SVGAGI. In nucleotides, the CDR3 is TGTGCCAGCAGGTTACAGGGGGCGCAGGGCTACACCTTC. Protein sequence: CASRLQGAQGYTF.

The chain links TRBV5-1 to TRBJ2-7, with a tentative D call TRBD1 (6 bases). Trimming stripped 0 bases from V and 6 bases from J, with 16 bases between. Germline V gene sequence: CDR1 SGHRS, CDR2 YFSETQ. The CDR3 spans 15 residues. Here the CDR3 DNA reads TGCGCCAGCAGCTTGGAAGTGTCAGGGGACGGCGAGCAGTACTTC. It translates to CASSLEVSGDGEQYF.

V gene TRBV2 combines with J gene TRBJ1-2; TRBD1 is a possible D gene (5 bases). CDR1 SNHLY and CDR2 FYNNEI come from the germline V gene. V gave up 3 bases and J gave up 5 bases, with 10 bases separating them. The CDR3 length is 13 residues. CDR3 region: CASSDRPGYGYTF. Here the CDR3 DNA reads TGTGCCAGCAGTGATCGTCCAGGGTATGGCTACACCTTC. Full variable domain (outside the CDR3, taken from reference TRBV2 and TRBJ1-2): EPEVTQTPSHQVTQMGQEVILRCVPISNHLYFYWYRQILGQKVEFLVSFYNNEISEKSEIFDDQFSVERPDGSNFTLKIRSTKLEDSAMYFCASSDRPGYGYTFGSGTRLTVV.

This clone was recorded once. The chain is built from TRBV7-2 and TRBJ2-3; TRBD2 matches at 13 bases. V shed 5 bases and J 3 bases; nucleotides not matched to a gene: 8. The CDR3 is 17 residues long. CDR1 is SGHTA and CDR2 is FQGNSA in the germline V gene. CDR3 residues: CASSTRSTSGRTDTQYF. The CDR3 DNA is TGTGCCAGCAGCACCCGATCGACTAGCGGGAGGACAGATACGCAGTATTTT.

The rearrangement links TRBV13 to TRBJ1-2; D is perhaps TRBD1 (6 bases). This CDR3 has 16 residues. CDR1 and CDR2 from the germline V gene are PRHDT and FYEKMQ (reference sequence). The V gene lost 1 base and the J gene lost 0 bases, with 12 bases spanning the gap. CDR3 bases: TGTGCCAGCAGCTTAGTGGCAGGGGCTACTAACTATGGCTACACCTTC. Translation: CASSLVAGATNYGYTF. The complete variable domain, with remaining parts taken from reference TRBV13 and TRBJ1-2, reads AAGVIQSPRHLIKEKRETATLKCYPIPRHDTVYWYQQGPGQDPQFLISFYEKMQSDKGSIPDRFSAQQFSDYHSELNMSSLELGDSALYFCASSLVAGATNYGYTFGSGTRLTVV.

The CDR3 nucleotides read TGTGCCAGCAGCGATCTAAACAGGGGCCGCGGAAAGAGTGAAAAACTGTTTTTT. It codes for CASSDLNRGRGKSEKLFF. The chain joins TRBV2 to TRBJ1-4; 7 bases match TRBD1. Per germline, CDR1 SNHLY and CDR2 FYNNEI. V was clipped by 6 bases and J by 7 bases; unmatched bases: 20. CDR3 length: 18 amino acids.